This TCR beta chain was profiled in a study of shared clonotypes between healthy human individuals. Study as a whole: Three CD4 naive, three CD4 memory, two CD8 naive and one CD8 memory plate were used per donor.

Germline CDR1 is SNHLY and CDR2 is FYNNEI. The CDR3 has 19 residues. Trimming removed 6 bases at V and 5 bases at J, with 28 bases between. Libraries were prepared by immunoSEQ multiplex PCR; TCRdb keeps only in-frame clonotypes and omits some of them. Of some 2.1 million clones detected, about 94% appear once; the ten largest clones hold more than 1.5%. Terminally differentiated effector memory CD45RA+ cells were excluded from the naive CD8 cells, which were CD45RO-negative and positively selected for CCR7. The clonotype originates from a man in his late teens or twenties in good health. Some clones in this sample may be carry-over from other donors' samples. The rearrangement uses TRBV2 and TRBJ2-2; D gene ambiguous. Sample: naive CD8+ T cells from PBMCs. CDR3 residues: CASRYLIHRAEFRTGELFF. The CDR3 region has the DNA TGTGCCAGCAGGTATCTAATACATCGTGCAGAATTTCGAACCGGGGAGCTGTTTTTT.